Following are 23 T cell receptor beta chains from one sample sequenced in a study of T cell changes during pregnancy in multiple sclerosis. TCRdb keeps only in-frame clones here, not all; method: immunoSEQ multiplex PCR. The table has 42,000 or so clones, 90% to 95% seen once. The specimen comprised CD4+ T cells from peripheral blood mononuclear cells, sampled after pregnancy. These receptors were taken from a female donor with multiple sclerosis, enrolled in a pregnancy study.

The chain recombines TRBV5-1 with TRBJ1-1; a weak D match, TRBD1 (5 bases). V lost 0 bases to trimming and J lost 0 bases, with 12 bases between them. The CDR3 totals 16 residues. CDR1 is SGHRS, CDR2 YFSETQ, per germline. The CDR3 sequence: CASSLETGGLNTEAFF. CDR3 nucleotides: TGCGCCAGCAGCTTGGAAACAGGAGGGTTGAACACTGAAGCTTTCTTT.

This chain links TRBV10-3 with TRBJ2-2, with D possibly being TRBD1 (5 bases). V dropped 2 bases and J dropped 7 bases, with 8 bases sitting between them. Germline CDR1 is ENHRY and CDR2 is SYGVKD. The CDR3 contains 13 residues. The CDR3 DNA reads TGTGCCATCAGTGAGGGCAGGGACGGGGAGCTGTTTTTT. Its protein product is CAISEGRDGELFF.

CDR3 loop: CASSDSMGQGNVYGYTF. The CDR3, as DNA: TGTGCCAGCAGTGACTCGATGGGACAGGGGAACGTCTATGGCTACACCTTC. This chain links TRBV6-4 with TRBJ1-2, with 10 positions matching TRBD1. Germline lookup yields CDR1 MRHNA and CDR2 SNTAGT. V lost 0 bases and J lost 4; bases outside the gene matches: 8. The CDR3 covers 17 residues.

The J gene is TRBJ1-2, the V gene TRBV7-9, with D maybe TRBD1 (5 bases). The CDR3 contains 14 residues. V was cut by 6 bases and J by 4 bases, with 15 bases left in between. From germline, CDR1 is SEHNR and CDR2 FQNEAQ (reference sequence). DNA of the CDR3: TGTGCCAGCAGTCCGGACCGGACAACCTATGGCTACACCTTC. This encodes CASSPDRTTYGYTF.

V usage is TRBV25-1 and J usage is TRBJ1-2; tentatively, D is TRBD1 (5 bases). CDR1 is MGHDK, CDR2 SYGVNS, per germline. The CDR3 runs 16 residues. The V gene lost 2 bases and the J gene lost 2 bases, with 15 bases spanning the gap. The CDR3 region has the DNA TGTGCCAGCAGTGAACTCGGAAAGGCAGGGAACTATGGCTACACCTTC. Protein: CASSELGKAGNYGYTF.

The table lists this clone with a count of one. The chain couples TRBV6-1 to TRBJ2-1; TRBD1 agrees at 8 bases. CDR3 length: 12 residues. The J segment lost 8 bases and the V segment lost 9 bases, leaving 6 bases of the junction unmatched. Germline V gives CDR1 MNHNS, CDR2 SASEGT. The CDR3 reads CASGDRGHEQFF. Written as DNA, the CDR3 is TGTGCCAGTGGTGACAGGGGCCATGAGCAGTTCTTC.

The V and J genes are TRBV5-5 and TRBJ2-1; 10 bases map to TRBD1. Trimming at V came to 4 bases and at J to 8 bases, leaving 12 bases not matched to a gene. CDR3 length: 16 amino acids. Germline loops: CDR1 SGHKS, CDR2 YYEKEE (reference sequence). This chain's CDR3 is CASSLLPGQGMDEQFF. DNA for the CDR3: TGTGCCAGCAGCCTGTTGCCGGGACAGGGGATGGATGAGCAGTTCTTC.

V gene TRBV25-1 combines with J gene TRBJ2-7; unclear D gene. V was cut by 6 bases and J by 6 bases, with 12 bases left in between. The CDR3 is 12 amino acids. CDR1 is MGHDK and CDR2 is SYGVNS in the germline V gene. CDR3 in amino acids: CASREGHGEQYF. CDR3 bases: TGTGCCAGCAGGGAAGGGCACGGCGAGCAGTACTTC.

The chain links TRBV6-5 to TRBJ2-5, with D tentatively TRBD2 (6 bases). Between the trimmed V and J ends, which lost 2 bases and 0 bases, there was a span of 7 bases. The CDR3 is 14 residues long. The germline CDR1 and CDR2 sequences are MNHEY and SVGAGI. This CDR3 reads CASSYGGDQETQYF. Here the CDR3 DNA reads TGTGCCAGCAGTTACGGAGGGGACCAAGAGACCCAGTACTTC.

This clone was seen once. This chain connects TRBV6-1 to TRBJ1-1; tentative D call: TRBD1 (6 bases). Per the germline V gene, CDR1 is MNHNS and CDR2 is SASEGT. CDR3 length equals 15 residues. The V end lost 1 base, the J end lost 4 bases, and 13 bases lay between the germline ends. CDR3 in amino acids: CASSEGGGGATEAFF. In nucleotides, the CDR3 is TGTGCCAGCAGTGAAGGAGGCGGGGGCGCCACTGAAGCTTTCTTT.

CDR3: CASSLDRMGSQYF. The DNA of the CDR3 is TGTGCCAGCAGCTTAGACAGAATGGGGTCCCAGTACTTC. This chain connects TRBV5-6 to TRBJ2-5; maybe TRBD1 (5 bases). Germline CDR1 and CDR2: SGHDT and YYEEEE. The ends were cut back, 2 bases at V and 9 bases at J, with 14 bases in the middle. This CDR3 contains 13 residues.

The rearrangement joins TRBV19 to TRBJ1-2; no reliable D call. The V and J ends lost 5 bases and 8 bases respectively, with 12 bases between them. Germline lookup yields CDR1 LNHDA and CDR2 SQIVND (reference sequence). This CDR3 region has 12 residues. This CDR3 is CASSVSREGYTF. CDR3 DNA sequence: TGTGCCAGTAGTGTATCGAGGGAAGGCTACACCTTC.

The chain links TRBV5-1 to TRBJ2-5; D is possibly TRBD2 (5 bases). V lost 4 bases and J 8 bases, leaving 9 bases between the germline ends. Germline V CDR1 and CDR2: SGHRS, YFSETQ. The CDR3 loop spans 11 amino acids. The CDR3 here is CASSEGDTQYF. CDR3 DNA: TGCGCCAGCAGCGAGGGTGACACCCAGTACTTC.

The chain carries TRBV2 and TRBJ2-5; D is unclear. V dropped 5 bases and J dropped 1 base, with 8 bases sitting between them. CDR1 is SNHLY, CDR2 FYNNEI, per germline. The CDR3 loop spans 13 amino acids. CDR3 DNA: TGTGCCAGCAGTCCAGAAGTCCAAGAGACCCAGTACTTC. Protein product: CASSPEVQETQYF.

This clone was detected only once. The chain employs TRBV30 and TRBJ1-2, with TRBD1 identical over 10 bases. This CDR3 comprises 16 residues. From germline, CDR1 is GTSNPN and CDR2 SVGIG (reference sequence). Trimming at V came to 3 bases and at J to 5 bases, leaving 12 bases not matched to a gene. The CDR3 DNA sequence: TGTGCCTGGAGCCGCACGGAGGACAGGGGGTGGTATGGCTACACCTTC. It codes for CAWSRTEDRGWYGYTF.

This sequence joins TRBV5-4 and TRBJ1-6, with D maybe TRBD1 (6 bases). The CDR3 sequence is 16 residues long. The V end was cut by 3 bases, the J end by 8 bases, with 18 bases between. In germline, CDR1 is SGHNT, CDR2 YYREEE (reference sequence). The chain's CDR3 is CASSSPRGGAYSPLHF. CDR3 DNA: TGTGCCAGCAGCTCTCCTAGGGGGGGCGCTTATTCACCCCTCCACTTT.

The rearrangement uses TRBV6-6 and TRBJ1-6, with D possibly TRBD1 on 5 matching bases. The V end was cut by 2 bases, the J end by 10 bases, with 18 bases between. CDR1 MNHNY and CDR2 SVGAGI come from the germline V gene (reference sequence). This CDR3 region has 16 residues. The CDR3 loop reads CASSYLSDGRGSPLHF. The CDR3 nucleotides read TGTGCCAGCAGTTACCTATCCGACGGACGGGGGTCACCCCTCCACTTT.

The V gene is TRBV4-2, the J gene TRBJ1-5, with D maybe TRBD1 (6 bases). Per germline, CDR1 LGHNA and CDR2 YNFKEQ. Trimming left V 1 base short and J 2 bases short, with 18 bases between. The CDR3 has 18 residues. The CDR3 nucleotides read TGTGCCAGCAGCCAAGGAAACGGGCCAGGGGTTGGCAATCAGCCCCAGCATTTT. Protein: CASSQGNGPGVGNQPQHF.

This chain connects TRBV6-1 to TRBJ1-2; no definite D call. The CDR3 is made up of 13 amino acids. Germline loops: CDR1 MNHNS, CDR2 SASEGT. With 1 base removed from V and 6 bases from J, the gap between germline ends came to 9 bases. The CDR3 DNA is TGTGCCAGCAGTGAAGGCGGTTGGGATGGCTACACCTTC. Translating gives CASSEGGWDGYTF.

V and J are TRBV2 and TRBJ1-2, with TRBD1 matching over 11 bases. CDR1 and CDR2 (germline): SNHLY, FYNNEI. With V trimmed by 0 bases and J by 6 bases, 6 bases remained unmatched. The CDR3 is made up of 16 amino acids. The DNA for the CDR3 is TGTGCCAGCAGTGAAGCGCGGGGACAGGGGGAGGATGGCTACACCTTC. Residues: CASSEARGQGEDGYTF.

V is TRBV25-1 and J is TRBJ1-4; D is possibly TRBD1 (5 bases). CDR1 and CDR2 (germline): MGHDK, SYGVNS. The germline V and J ends were trimmed by 2 bases and 8 bases, with 9 bases remaining between them. The CDR3 spans 13 residues. The DNA of the CDR3 is TGTGCCAGCAGTGAACGGGGGACGGAAAAACTGTTTTTT. Translated, it gives CASSERGTEKLFF.

The table lists this clone with a count of one. The chain has TRBV29-1 and TRBJ1-1; D perhaps matches TRBD1 (6 bases). Germline CDR1 SQVTM, CDR2 ANQGSEA. CDR3 length equals 10 residues. Trimming removed 4 bases at V and 8 bases at J, with 8 bases between. CDR3 bases: TGCAGCGTTGTCGGGACAGAAGCTTTCTTT. Translation gives CSVVGTEAFF.

This sequence joins TRBV7-2 and TRBJ2-4; no reliable D call. The V and J ends lost 1 base and 9 bases respectively, with 7 bases between them. CDR1 is SGHTA and CDR2 is FQGNSA in the germline V gene. This CDR3 comprises 12 residues. CDR3 sequence (DNA): TGTGCCAGCAGCTTAGTTCTCCCCATTCAGTACTTC. Amino acids: CASSLVLPIQYF.